The sequence of this T cell receptor (beta chain) was determined in a study of blood T cell repertoires in COVID-19. This clone came up a few times. Losses at the gene ends were 7 bases for V and 1 base for J; bases not matched to a gene: 4. Germline V lookup: CDR1 SEHNR, CDR2 FQNEAQ (reference sequence). The CDR3 is 14 amino acids. Measured with immunoSEQ multiplex PCR; TCRdb has only the in-frame clones, and not every one. The sample includes 100,000 to 150,000 clones, roughly nine tenths of them seen just once. The TCR originated in a man in his 60s with COVID-19, enrolled during active disease. V and J are TRBV7-9 and TRBJ1-3, with 7 bases aligning to TRBD1. Sequenced: peripheral blood. DNA of the CDR3: TGTGCCAGCAAAGGACAGGTGTCTGGAAACACCATATATTTT. This encodes CASKGQVSGNTIYF.